This T cell receptor beta chain derives from a study of blood T cell repertoires in COVID-19 (dated by TCRdb to 2019 to 2021). Broadly, across the study: Samples from collaborators originated in the United States, Italy and Spain and spanned both the acute and convalescent phases of COVID-19. The prospective study material was composed of cDNA or gDNA derived from T cells, B-cell-depleted T cells, or PBMCs. Deeply sampled blood TCRbeta repertoires from subjects exposed to, actively infected with, or recovered from COVID-19 were included in the dataset. A freely available public database, intended as a resource for researchers studying the immune response to SARS-CoV-2, is where the repertoires were released. Samples came from the ongoing ImmuneRACE study (first 160 participants) plus 1,254 subjects from 6 global collaborators. A de-identified subject ID, COVID-19 status, age in years and sex were almost always included in the sample metadata. Where HLA class I and class II types were available, the types were taken from metadata supplied by the sample provider, not from assay-based typing. The study at large found these results: Clinical and demographic metadata were provided uncurated, with the amount varying by source and participant.

The immunoSEQ Assay, a bias-controlled multiplex PCR, was used to amplify TCRbeta CDR3 regions from genomic DNA. Per the authors' processing: The number of nucleated cells in each sample was estimated by amplification of reference gene primers within the assay. To quantify the absolute abundance of each unique TCRbeta CDR3 rearrangement, sequence reads were collapsed and filtered. For each sample, productive Simpson clonality was calculated by taking the square root of Simpson's diversity index across productive rearrangements. The source is immuneACCESS, and TCRdb retained only in-frame sequences with V and J called. Part of the clones is not carried over; for the studies checked, unresolved V genes explain less than half of this, and the remainder is unexplained. V, J and clone size are those of that table, while D and trimming were read from the DNA. This sample gives about 170,000 clones in total; roughly 82% of them show up just once. The leading ten clones occupy nearly 15% of the sample.

The CDR3 runs 17 amino acids, cysteine and phenylalanine included. CDR3 DNA only is kept here, 51 bases in frame from base 1. In the germline V gene (reference sequence), CDR1 corresponds to LNHDA and CDR2 to SQIVND. The germline V and J ends show losses of 1 base and 2 bases respectively, and no gene match explains 4 bases of the junction. Participants in the prospective study were aged about 18 to 95 years, lived in more than 20 United States geographic areas, and enrolled through a virtual design. In the prospective study, cohorts were assigned on the basis of participant-reported clinical history obtained from a screening survey and a study questionnaire. For ImmuneRACE Cohort 3, a participant was defined as recovered based on two consecutive negative NP/OP PCR tests, clearance by a healthcare professional, or resolution of symptoms. In the prospective study, mobile phlebotomists collected whole blood, serum and a nasopharyngeal or oropharyngeal swab from each participant. Additional blood draws and questionnaires over an approximately two-month period could optionally be provided by prospective study participants. Before DNA extraction, blood samples from the prospective study were shipped at room temperature or frozen.

As to this clone: Its antigen is not yet known. One base away there is no much larger clone; base qualities are not given.

The sequence is built from TRBV19 and TRBJ2-3, and 12 bases in between align with TRBD2. The sequencing sample was made of PBMCs or T cells enriched from blood (not recorded which). This clonotype originated in a man aged 50-59 years who had recovered from COVID-19. The CDR3 region has the sequence CASSIGTSGVYTDTQYF. The nucleotides read TGTGCCAGTAGTATAGGGACTAGCGGGGTGTACACAGATACGCAGTATTTT.